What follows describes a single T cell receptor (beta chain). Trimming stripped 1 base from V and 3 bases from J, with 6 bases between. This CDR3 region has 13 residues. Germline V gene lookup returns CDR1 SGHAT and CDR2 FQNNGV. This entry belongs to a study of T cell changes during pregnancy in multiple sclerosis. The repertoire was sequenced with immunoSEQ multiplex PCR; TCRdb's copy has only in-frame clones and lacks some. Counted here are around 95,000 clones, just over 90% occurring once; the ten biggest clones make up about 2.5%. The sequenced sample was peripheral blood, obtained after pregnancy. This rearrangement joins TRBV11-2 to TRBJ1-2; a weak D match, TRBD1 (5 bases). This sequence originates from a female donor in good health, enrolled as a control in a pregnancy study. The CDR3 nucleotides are TGTGCCAGCAGCTTAGTACAGGACTATGGCTACACCTTC. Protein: CASSLVQDYGYTF.